This T cell receptor (beta chain) was identified in a study of blood T cell repertoires in COVID-19. Background on the study: Sources were T cells, B-cell-depleted T cells, or PBMCs; the material itself was cDNA or gDNA.

Enrolled during active infection, Seattle patients were then followed longitudinally. TCRdb keeps only in-frame clones here, not all; method: immunoSEQ multiplex PCR. Counted here are approximately 400,000 clones, 88% occurring once; the ten biggest clones make up roughly an eighth. The CDR3 has 15 residues. Looked up from germline, CDR1 is LGHDT and CDR2 is YNNKEL (reference sequence). V shed 5 bases and J shed 1 base, with 14 bases lying between them. This chain connects TRBV3-1 (or the pseudogene TRBV3-2) to TRBJ2-5, with D perhaps TRBD1 (6 bases). The specimen sequenced was peripheral blood. The sequence was obtained from a woman aged 45-60 years with COVID-19, enrolled during active disease. CDR3 sequence reads: CASSSTGAIQETQYF. The CDR3, as DNA: TGTGCCAGCAGCTCGACAGGAGCCATCCAAGAGACCCAGTACTTC.